The clone carrying this TCR beta chain was picked up a small number of times. Ten milliliters of peripheral blood were drawn from each donor. There are 16 residues in the CDR3. Germline CDR1 is SEHNR and CDR2 is FQNEAQ (reference sequence). The ends lost 4 bases at V and 0 bases at J; junction bases unmatched: 7. The data originate from a study of blood T cells in healthy people across ages. PCR was performed a second time for about 6 to 12 cycles using a sample-barcoded 5' primer and a J-beta primer mix. TCRdb itself ran the 5' RACE reads through MiXCR, one entry per CDR3 protein. Among 750,000 or so distinct CDR3 sequences, 20% to 25% were seen once, and the ten largest hold 9.4%. These data also formed part of another study, on T cells of mothers and their children.

Specimen: blood. The receptor was isolated from a boy younger than 18 in good health. The chain is built from TRBV7-9 and TRBJ2-5; 8 positions agree with TRBD1. The CDR3 nucleotides read TGTGCCAGCAGCTCGGGACAGGTGCCCTACCAAGAGACCCAGTACTTC. This translates into CASSSGQVPYQETQYF. The full variable domain, completed using reference TRBV7-9 and TRBJ2-5, is DTGVSQNPRHKITKRGQNVTFRCDPISEHNRLYWYRQTLGQGPEFLTYFQNEAQLEKSRLLSDRFSAERPKGSFSTLEIQRTEQGDSAMYLCASSSGQVPYQETQYFGPGTRLLVL.